Below are 29 T cell receptor beta chains sequenced from a single sample in a study of regulatory T cells in long-lasting Graves disease. Sequencing libraries for TCR beta were prepared with iRepertoire HTBI primers and Arm-PCR of CDR3 regions. TCRdb reanalysed the multiplex PCR reads using MiXCR and keeps one entry per CDR3 protein. The table lists 350,000 to 450,000 distinct CDR3 sequences, around 16% of them singletons, with about 7.8% in the top ten. The time point here: newly diagnosed GD, antithyroid drugs for less than 3 months. PBMC-extracted RNA yielded the TCR library. These data were also filed under a second study, of T cells in Graves' hyperthyroidism and ophthalmopathy.

This specimen consisted of peripheral blood mononuclear cells (PBMCs), obtained at new diagnosis, from a patient treated with antithyroid drugs. These receptors all come from a woman aged 40 to 50 with Graves disease.

This clonotype was detected ten times or more. The J gene is TRBJ1-2, the V gene TRBV5-1, with D possibly matching TRBD1 (6 bases). Trimming took 4 bases from V and 0 from J, leaving 13 bases between them. Germline CDR1 SGHRS, CDR2 YFSETQ. The length of the CDR3 is 15 residues. The CDR3 sequence is CASSPDSFSNYGYTF. For the CDR3, the DNA is TGCGCCAGCAGCCCGGACAGTTTTTCTAACTATGGCTACACCTTC.

This clonotype was observed at least ten times. The chain carries TRBV29-1 and TRBJ1-2; D remains unclear. V gave up 3 bases and J gave up 11 bases, with 10 bases separating them. Germline V gives CDR1 SQVTM, CDR2 ANQGSEA. The CDR3 is 10 amino acids. CDR3 sequence (DNA): TGCAGCGTTGACTCGTTTGGTTACACCTTC. Protein: CSVDSFGYTF.

At least ten counts were recorded for this clonotype. The gene calls are TRBV2 and TRBJ2-2, with a possible D match to TRBD2 (5 bases). V shed 6 bases and J shed 0 bases, with 11 bases lying between them. The CDR3 extends over 15 amino acids. Germline V CDR1 and CDR2: SNHLY, FYNNEI. The CDR3 nucleotides are TGTGCCAGCAGGGTAGAGGGCACGAACACCGGGGAGCTGTTTTTT. The encoded protein is CASRVEGTNTGELFF.

There are a few counts of this clonotype. The V and J genes are TRBV7-9 and TRBJ2-1; possibly TRBD1 for D (6 bases). The CDR3 spans 14 residues. V shed 8 bases and J shed 0 bases, with 11 bases lying between them. Germline CDR1 reads SEHNR; CDR2 reads FQNEAQ (reference sequence). The CDR3 loop is CASPYRVSYNEQFF. CDR3 in DNA: TGTGCCAGCCCTTACAGGGTCTCCTACAATGAGCAGTTCTTC.

This clonotype appeared many times. V gene TRBV28 combines with J gene TRBJ2-7; perhaps TRBD1 as D (5 bases). The germline V gene encodes CDR1 MDHEN and CDR2 SYDVKM. The ends were cut back, 11 bases at V and 0 bases at J, with 17 bases in the middle. The CDR3 contains 14 residues. CDR3 amino acids: CAVLGRSSSYEQYF. The CDR3 DNA reads as TGTGCCGTACTGGGGCGAAGTTCCTCCTACGAGCAGTACTTC.

This clonotype showed up many times. The chain carries TRBV9 and TRBJ2-7; a weak D match, TRBD1 (6 bases). Deletions cut 4 bases from V and 7 bases from J, with 12 bases between. This CDR3 spans 12 amino acids. From germline, CDR1 is SGDLS and CDR2 YYNGEE. Written as DNA, the CDR3 is TGTGCCAGCAGCCAACAGGGTGAGGAGCAGTACTTC. It codes for CASSQQGEEQYF.

The J gene is TRBJ1-1, the V gene TRBV12-3 or TRBV12-4; D is unclear. V was shortened by 6 bases and J by 7 bases, with 18 bases between the two germline ends. The CDR3 spans 14 residues. The CDR3 region is CASSMTAAGFEAFF. CDR3 sequence (DNA): TGTGCCAGCAGCATGACCGCGGCCGGCTTTGAAGCTTTCTTT.

This clonotype has a count of ten or more. The gene calls are TRBV11-2 and TRBJ2-7; TRBD2 agrees at 9 bases. This CDR3 is 16 amino acids long. Germline assignment: CDR1 SGHAT and CDR2 FQNNGV. J lost 7 bases, V lost 3 bases, and 13 bases had no gene match. Written as DNA, the CDR3 is TGTGCCAGCAGCTTTGAGGGGCTAGCGGGACCGGCGGAGCAGTACTTC. Translated: CASSFEGLAGPAEQYF. Full variable domain (missing parts from reference TRBV11-2 and TRBJ2-7): EAGVAQSPRYKIIEKRQSVAFWCNPISGHATLYWYQQILGQGPKLLIQFQNNGVVDDSQLPKDRFSAERLKGVDSTLKIQPAKLEDSAVYLCASSFEGLAGPAEQYFGPGTRLTVT.

Many counts were recorded for this clonotype. J is TRBJ2-3 and V is TRBV28; D may be TRBD2 (5 bases). Trimming removed 5 bases from V and 6 bases from J, with 15 bases in between. Germline V gives CDR1 MDHEN, CDR2 SYDVKM. The CDR3 length is 14 residues. The CDR3: CASSGGSNSDTQYF. CDR3 bases: TGTGCCAGCAGTGGTGGGAGTAATTCCGATACGCAGTATTTT.

This chain links TRBV6-9 with TRBJ1-5, with a possible D match to TRBD1 (5 bases). Germline V gene data show CDR1 as MNHGY and CDR2 as SVAAGI. This CDR3 comprises 15 residues. Between the trimmed V and J ends, which lost 4 bases and 11 bases, there was a span of 21 bases. CDR3 protein: CASSSPVGWGRAQHF. DNA for the CDR3: TGTGCCAGCAGTTCCCCAGTAGGGTGGGGGAGGGCCCAGCATTTT.

This clonotype was seen ten or more times. This chain links TRBV2 with TRBJ1-2; TRBD1 is a possible D gene (5 bases). Germline CDR1 SNHLY, CDR2 FYNNEI. Trimming took 6 bases from V and 2 from J, leaving 16 bases between them. The CDR3 covers 15 residues. In nucleotides, the CDR3 is TGTGCCAGCAGCGCCAGGGCAGGACCCAACTATGGCTACACCTTC. This sequence encodes CASSARAGPNYGYTF.

The chain recombines TRBV6-2 or TRBV6-3 with TRBJ2-1, with TRBD2 matching 10 bases. V shed 5 bases and J 7 bases; nucleotides not matched to a gene: 8. The CDR3 spans 15 residues. CDR1 MNHEY and CDR2 SVGEGT come from the germline V gene. In DNA, the CDR3 is TGTGCCAGCAGTCGAAGCGGGAGGGCGGTTAATGAGCAGTTCTTC. Protein sequence: CASSRSGRAVNEQFF.

The sample holds many counts of this clonotype. The genes are TRBV27 and TRBJ2-2, with 10 bases fitting TRBD1. The CDR3 is 18 residues long. V shed 5 bases and J 6 bases; nucleotides not matched to a gene: 15. Per germline, CDR1 MNHEY and CDR2 SMNVEV (reference sequence). CDR3 sequence: CASSLRDRGVSRAGELFF. CDR3 DNA sequence: TGTGCCAGCAGTCTCAGGGACAGGGGTGTCAGTCGGGCCGGGGAGCTGTTTTTT.

The V gene is TRBV28, the J gene TRBJ2-3; 7 bases map to TRBD1. Germline CDR1 MDHEN, CDR2 SYDVKM. J lost 1 base, V lost 3 bases, and 13 bases had no gene match. The CDR3 has 18 residues. CDR3 residues: CASSLGFTGAWGTDTQYF. In DNA, the CDR3 is TGTGCCAGCAGTTTGGGGTTTACAGGGGCCTGGGGCACAGATACGCAGTATTTT.

This clonotype has more than one count but fewer than ten. The rearrangement uses TRBV7-8 and TRBJ2-7; a weak D match, TRBD2 (6 bases). Germline values: CDR1 SGHVS, CDR2 FQNEAQ. The V and J ends lost 5 bases and 3 bases respectively, with 17 bases between them. CDR3 length equals 15 residues. CDR3 sequence: CASSRSEGPNYEQYF. As DNA, the CDR3 is TGTGCCAGCAGCCGTTCGGAGGGCCCGAACTACGAGCAGTACTTC. The complete variable domain, with remaining parts taken from reference TRBV7-8 and TRBJ2-7, reads GAGVSQSPRYKVAKRGQDVALRCDPISGHVSLFWYQQALGQGPEFLTYFQNEAQLDKSGLPSDRFFAERPEGSVSTLKIQRTQQEDSAVYLCASSRSEGPNYEQYFGPGTRLTVT.

The V call is TRBV5-1, the J call TRBJ2-1; weak D call: TRBD2 (6 bases). The CDR3 has 19 amino acids. V was pared by 5 bases and J by 0 bases, with 24 bases between. CDR1 is SGHRS, CDR2 YFSETQ, per germline. This CDR3 reads CASRVPGLPGHSSYNEQFF. The CDR3 bases are TGCGCCAGCAGGGTACCGGGACTGCCGGGTCACAGCTCCTACAATGAGCAGTTCTTC. The complete variable domain, with remaining parts taken from reference TRBV5-1 and TRBJ2-1, reads KAGVTQTPRYLIKTRGQQVTLSCSPISGHRSVSWYQQTPGQGLQFLFEYFSETQRNKGNFPGRFSGRQFSNSRSEMNVSTLELGDSALYLCASRVPGLPGHSSYNEQFFGPGTRLTVL.

This clonotype was detected only a few times. V is TRBV27 and J is TRBJ2-1; D gene unclear. The V end lost 5 bases, the J end lost 10 bases, and 12 bases lay between the germline ends. Germline-derived CDR1 and CDR2 are MNHEY and SMNVEV (reference sequence). This CDR3 contains 12 residues. The CDR3 coding sequence is TGTGCCAGCAGTCCTTTGGGGTTGGAGCAGTTCTTC. It translates to CASSPLGLEQFF.

In its sample, this clonotype was seen many times. The chain has TRBV12-3 or TRBV12-4 and TRBJ2-7; D is possibly TRBD1 (5 bases). The germline V and J ends were trimmed by 1 base and 2 bases, with 9 bases remaining between them. The CDR3 is 14 amino acids. CDR3 in DNA: TGTGCCAGCAGTTTAGATCAGGGTCCCTACGAGCAGTACTTC. The encoded protein is CASSLDQGPYEQYF.

This clonotype has at least ten counts. The V and J genes are TRBV6-5 and TRBJ2-7; 10 nucleotides match TRBD2. V was clipped by 2 bases and J by 5 bases; unmatched bases: 6. CDR3 length: 15 amino acids. Germline V lookup: CDR1 MNHEY, CDR2 SVGAGI. The CDR3 DNA is TGTGCCAGCAGTTACGTAAGCGGGAGGGCAAACGAGCAGTACTTC. It codes for CASSYVSGRANEQYF.

In its sample, this clonotype was seen many times. This sequence joins TRBV11-2 and TRBJ2-7, with a tentative D call TRBD1 (6 bases). The length of the CDR3 is 14 residues. The V gene lost 3 bases and the J gene lost 2 bases, with 11 bases spanning the gap. The germline gives CDR1 SGHAT, CDR2 FQNNGV. CDR3 protein: CASSFTGRPYEQYF. The CDR3 DNA reads as TGTGCCAGCAGCTTTACAGGGCGACCCTACGAGCAGTACTTC.

The CDR3 is CASSETGRTGRNEQFF. Written as DNA, the CDR3 is TGCGCCAGCAGTGAAACTGGGCGGACAGGCCGCAATGAGCAGTTCTTC. This chain links TRBV10-1 with TRBJ2-1; 7 nucleotides line up with TRBD1. Looked up from germline, CDR1 is WNHNN and CDR2 is SYGVQD (reference sequence). The V and J ends lost 3 bases and 6 bases, in that order; junction bases with no gene match: 11. CDR3 length: 16 amino acids.

The chain employs TRBV27 and TRBJ2-2; 9 bases are shared with TRBD1. With 8 bases clipped from V and 5 bases from J, the junction kept 15 bases outside the gene matches. Germline CDR1 reads MNHEY; CDR2 reads SMNVEV (reference sequence). This CDR3 contains 17 residues. CDR3 sequence: CASRLTRDRVPTGELFF. Written as DNA, the CDR3 is TGTGCCAGCCGCCTAACCCGGGACAGGGTTCCAACCGGGGAGCTGTTTTTT.

This clonotype was seen at least ten times. V and J are TRBV13 and TRBJ1-1; D is ambiguous. This CDR3 contains 12 residues. Germline V lookup: CDR1 PRHDT, CDR2 FYEKMQ (reference sequence). Trimming cost V 5 bases and J 4 bases, with 8 bases left between them. This chain's CDR3 is CASSRHSTEAFF. The CDR3 DNA follows: TGTGCCAGCAGCCGCCATAGCACTGAAGCTTTCTTT.

As for this clonotype: The germline gene is not matched at one end of the junction; a read error may be the cause. The CDR3 loop reads CASRLAGGPHEQYF. The CDR3 coding sequence is TGTGCCAGCAGATTAGCGGGAGGGCCCCACGAGCAGTACTTC. The gene calls are TRBV7-2 and TRBJ2-7; TRBD2 matches at 11 bases. The CDR3 runs 14 residues. The germline gives CDR1 SGHTA, CDR2 FQGNSA.

This clonotype was counted at least ten times. J is TRBJ2-1 and V is TRBV12-3 or TRBV12-4, with TRBD2 matching over 14 bases. This CDR3 region has 17 residues. Losses at the gene ends were 6 bases for V and 2 bases for J; bases not matched to a gene: 6. CDR3 sequence (DNA): TGTGCCAGCAGGGGACTAGCGGGAGCTGGGGCCTACAATGAGCAGTTCTTC. Amino acid sequence: CASRGLAGAGAYNEQFF.

This clonotype was seen ten or more times. V and J are TRBV7-9 and TRBJ2-1, with TRBD2 identical over 9 bases. CDR3 size: 13 residues. CDR1 is SEHNR and CDR2 is FQNEAQ in the germline V gene (reference sequence). The trim removed 1 base at V and 11 bases at J, leaving 3 bases unmatched. The CDR3, as DNA: TGTGCCAGCAGCTTAGTCCTAGCGGGGCAGCAGTTCTTC. Protein: CASSLVLAGQQFF.

Of note for this clonotype: A much more abundant neighbour one base away suggests this may be a read error. For the CDR3, the DNA is TGTGCTAGTGGTTTGGCACGCCAATGGGGGTCCCACATGGACACTGAAGCTTTCTTT. The encoded protein is CASGLARQWGSHMDTEAFF. V is TRBV12-5 and J is TRBJ1-1; tentative D call: TRBD1 (5 bases). The CDR3 has 19 residues. V was pared by 1 base and J by 3 bases, with 24 bases between. Germline loops: CDR1 LGHNT, CDR2 FRNRAP.

The gene calls are TRBV12-3 or TRBV12-4 and TRBJ2-3, with 9 positions matching TRBD2. Trimming at V came to 3 bases and at J to 4 bases, leaving 14 bases not matched to a gene. The CDR3 runs to 18 residues. The DNA of the CDR3 is TGTGCCAGCAGTTTTTCCCCGGGGCTAGCGGGATCATCAGATACGCAGTATTTT. It codes for CASSFSPGLAGSSDTQYF.

A remark on this clonotype: This may stem from a read error, because a much larger clone lies one nucleotide away. The rearrangement joins TRBV6-2 or TRBV6-3 to TRBJ1-1, with TRBD1 matching over 8 bases. The CDR3 has 15 residues. Losses at the gene ends were 7 bases for V and 4 bases for J; bases not matched to a gene: 11. The germline gives CDR1 MNHEY, CDR2 SVGEGT. The CDR3 reads CASTVDREDSTEAFF. In DNA, the CDR3 is TGTGCCAGCACAGTGGACAGGGAGGATTCCACTGAAGCTTTCTTT.